This T cell receptor (beta chain) was documented in a study of CD8 T cells in Susac syndrome. General study points: The number of individuals included in the study's TCR sequencing and HLA analysis was acknowledged as relatively small.

The T cells that were sequenced for TCR beta were CD8+ and CD4+ cells from blood. FACS was used to enrich TEMRA cells, whereas the CD8+ and CD4+ T cells were obtained by negative isolation. This clonotype was recorded once. Its antigen remains unknown. RNA amounts of 0.5 to 1 ug underwent reverse transcription with random hexamers. A multiplex approach, immunoSEQ multiplex PCR, amplified TCR beta CDR3 across 54 Vbeta and 13 Jbeta. A single record per CDR3 protein comes from TCRdb applying MiXCR to the immunoSEQ multiplex PCR reads. The table has 160,000 or so distinct CDR3 sequences, 92% seen once. Sequenced material: CD4+ T cells from PBMCs. The clonotype was recovered from a human donor in good health.

The CDR3 protein is CASSSIQGESNQPQHF. The CDR3, as DNA: TGTGCCAGCAGCTCGATACAGGGGGAGAGCAATCAGCCCCAGCATTTT. This sequence joins TRBV11-2 and TRBJ1-5, with 8 bases aligning to TRBD1. Germline trimming cut 4 bases from V and 1 base from J; bases unmatched to any gene: 6. The CDR3 spans 16 residues. Germline CDR1 and CDR2: SGHAT and FQNNGV.